This TCR beta chain is drawn from a study of T cell repertoires in cytomegalovirus infection. The wider study: As its CMV epitopes, the study selected recently identified HLA-C-restricted and well-studied HLA-B-restricted targets. Shared public TCR beta signatures pointed to both CMV infection and a matching HLA type. General study points: HLA-C-restricted CMV clonotypes gave the most frequent clonotype in two of eight donors. Cumulative frequency of public TCR beta families picked out carriers of CMV plus the relevant HLA.

V shed 3 bases and J shed 3 bases, with 17 bases lying between them. This CDR3 has 16 residues. CDR1 is SGHTA, CDR2 FQGNSA, per germline. This clonotype was seen a handful of times. Antigen unknown. TCRdb passed the reads through MiXCR, listing each CDR3 protein once. The sample lists about 130,000 distinct CDR3 sequences; over 30% were seen once. The chain carries TRBV7-2 and TRBJ1-2; a possible D gene is TRBD1 (5 bases). The material sequenced was CD8+ T cells from cultured PBMCs, taken from culture after CMV antigen stimulation. This receptor was obtained from a human donor in good health (CMV status not recorded). Some clones in this sample may be carry-over from other donors' samples. This CDR3 is CASSFPYRGVDYGYTF. CDR3 DNA: TGTGCCAGCAGCTTCCCTTACCGGGGGGTGGACTATGGCTACACCTTC.